These 8 T cell receptor beta chains were all obtained from the same sample, sequenced in a study of cytomegalovirus exposure and HLA in healthy donors. 60 Vbeta and 13 Jbeta primers were used in PCR. Generated by immunoSEQ multiplex PCR, the TCRdb table keeps only in-frame clones and is missing some. Of about 130,000 clones in the sample, around 8.5% were seen once. Sequencing was carried out using PBMCs. All receptors derive from a man in his forties in good health and CMV-seronegative.

In its sample, this clone was seen a few times. This sequence joins TRBV10-3 and TRBJ2-1; 11 bases fit TRBD2. The germline V gene has CDR1 ENHRY and CDR2 SYGVKD. This CDR3 contains 14 residues. V shed 5 bases and J 10 bases; nucleotides not matched to a gene: 7. The CDR3, as DNA: TGTGCCATCAGTCCTAGCGGGGGGCCCCAAGAGCAGTTCTTC. Amino acid sequence: CAISPSGGPQEQFF.

The V and J genes are TRBV7-2 and TRBJ2-5, with TRBD2 matching 8 bases. Looked up from germline, CDR1 is SGHTA and CDR2 is FQGNSA. Germline trimming cut 4 bases from V and 7 bases from J; bases unmatched to any gene: 14. This CDR3 region has 16 residues. The CDR3 is CASSSPTSAPPGTQYF. The CDR3 nucleotides are TGTGCCAGCAGCTCGCCGACTAGCGCCCCGCCAGGGACCCAGTACTTC.

The genes are TRBV27 and TRBJ1-6; D call uncertain. Per the germline V gene, CDR1 is MNHEY and CDR2 is SMNVEV (reference sequence). This CDR3 has 14 amino acids. V lost 4 bases, J lost 5 bases, and 9 bases lay in between. In nucleotides, the CDR3 is TGTGCCAGCAGTTGGTCGGTGAATAATTCACCCCTCCACTTT. Amino acids: CASSWSVNNSPLHF.

This clone was counted between two and nine times. The J gene is TRBJ2-5, the V gene TRBV5-4, with 11 nucleotides matching TRBD1. The J segment lost 5 bases and the V segment lost 2 bases, leaving 5 bases of the junction unmatched. The CDR3 runs 15 residues. Germline V lookup: CDR1 SGHNT, CDR2 YYREEE (reference sequence). CDR3 DNA: TGTGCCAGCAGCTTAGGGACAGGGGGTATGGAGACCCAGTACTTC. Protein product: CASSLGTGGMETQYF.

This clone was counted a few times. This chain links TRBV7-9 with TRBJ1-1; 9 bases map to TRBD1. The V gene's germline CDR1 is SEHNR and CDR2 FQNEAQ (reference sequence). CDR3 size: 13 residues. V shed 4 bases, J shed 3 bases, and the junction held 0 bases outside the gene matches. CDR3 residues: CASSWTGDTEAFF. The DNA of the CDR3 is TGTGCCAGCAGCTGGACAGGGGACACTGAAGCTTTCTTT.

The genes are TRBV10-3 and TRBJ1-1, with D hard to call. V lost 0 bases to trimming and J lost 3 bases, with 11 bases between them. CDR1 and CDR2 (germline): ENHRY, SYGVKD. This CDR3 has 15 amino acids. The CDR3: CAISESLARYTEAFF. CDR3 nucleotide sequence: TGTGCCATCAGTGAGTCGCTAGCGAGATACACTGAAGCTTTCTTT.

This chain connects TRBV7-2 to TRBJ2-2; 7 positions agree with TRBD2. J was trimmed by 4 bases and V by 7 bases; bases with no gene match: 9. The CDR3 contains 15 residues. The germline V gene encodes CDR1 SGHTA and CDR2 FQGNSA. The CDR3 DNA reads as TGTGCCAGCACCAAAAGGGTAGCGGGCACCGGGGAGCTGTTTTTT. Translated: CASTKRVAGTGELFF.

This clone was seen ten or more times. This chain connects TRBV5-6 to TRBJ1-2, with a possible D match to TRBD1 (6 bases). V gave up 0 bases and J gave up 5 bases, with 11 bases separating them. The CDR3 contains 14 residues. Germline CDR1 reads SGHDT; CDR2 reads YYEEEE. The CDR3 bases are TGTGCCAGCAGCTTGGGCAGGGGTTGGTATGGCTACACCTTC. It yields the protein CASSLGRGWYGYTF.